This T cell receptor (beta chain) was recorded in a study of T cells in Graves' hyperthyroidism and ophthalmopathy. The source material, RNA transcripts, was used to amplify TCR beta CDR3 regions. HTBI primers drove first-round RT-PCR of the TCR CDR3. One entry per CDR3 protein, called by TCRdb with MiXCR from the multiplex PCR reads. The sample contains 500,000 to 650,000 distinct CDR3 sequences, roughly a sixth of which appear only once. This CDR3 comprises 14 residues. Germline lookup yields CDR1 LNHDA and CDR2 SQIVND (reference sequence). With 7 bases removed from V and 3 bases from J, the gap between germline ends came to 15 bases.

The sequence was collected from a woman between 18 and 29 years old with Graves' ophthalmopathy. The V and J genes are TRBV19 and TRBJ1-1, with D hard to call. The specimen sequenced was blood. The CDR3 is CASIVRHWDTEAFF. CDR3 in DNA: TGTGCCAGTATAGTGCGACATTGGGACACTGAAGCTTTCTTT.